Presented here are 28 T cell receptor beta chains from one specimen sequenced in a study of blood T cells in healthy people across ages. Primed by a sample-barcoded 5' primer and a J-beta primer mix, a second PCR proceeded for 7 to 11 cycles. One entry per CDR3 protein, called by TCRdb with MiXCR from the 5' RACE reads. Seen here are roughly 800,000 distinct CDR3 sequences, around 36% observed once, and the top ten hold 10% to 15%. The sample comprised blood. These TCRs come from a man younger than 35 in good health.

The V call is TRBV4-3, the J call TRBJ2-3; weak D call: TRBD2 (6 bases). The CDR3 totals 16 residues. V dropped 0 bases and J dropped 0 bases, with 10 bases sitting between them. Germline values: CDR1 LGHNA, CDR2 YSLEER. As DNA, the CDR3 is TGCGCCAGCAGCCAAGAGTACGGGGGTAGCACAGATACGCAGTATTTT. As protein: CASSQEYGGSTDTQYF.

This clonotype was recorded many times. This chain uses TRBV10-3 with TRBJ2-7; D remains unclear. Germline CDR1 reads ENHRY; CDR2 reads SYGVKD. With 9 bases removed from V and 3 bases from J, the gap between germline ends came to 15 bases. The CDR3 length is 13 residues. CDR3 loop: CAITPGIDYEQYF. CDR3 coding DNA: TGTGCCATTACGCCAGGTATAGACTACGAGCAGTACTTC.

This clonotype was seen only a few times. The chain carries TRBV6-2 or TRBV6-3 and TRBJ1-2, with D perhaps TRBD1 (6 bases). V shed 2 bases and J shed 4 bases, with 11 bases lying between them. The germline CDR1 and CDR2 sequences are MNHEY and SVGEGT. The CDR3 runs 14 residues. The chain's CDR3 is CASSYEPGVYGYTF. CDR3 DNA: TGTGCCAGCAGTTACGAACCAGGGGTCTATGGCTACACCTTC.

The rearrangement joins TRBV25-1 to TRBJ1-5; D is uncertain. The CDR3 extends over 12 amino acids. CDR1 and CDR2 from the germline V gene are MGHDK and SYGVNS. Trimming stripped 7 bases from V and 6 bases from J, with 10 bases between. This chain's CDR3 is CASIDGGQPQHF. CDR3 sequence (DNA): TGTGCCAGCATTGACGGTGGTCAGCCCCAGCATTTT.

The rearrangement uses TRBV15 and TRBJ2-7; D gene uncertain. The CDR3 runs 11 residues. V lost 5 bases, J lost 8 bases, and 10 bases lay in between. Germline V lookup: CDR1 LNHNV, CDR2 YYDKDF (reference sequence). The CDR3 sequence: CATSVYNKQYF. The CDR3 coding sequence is TGTGCCACCAGCGTCTACAACAAGCAGTACTTC.

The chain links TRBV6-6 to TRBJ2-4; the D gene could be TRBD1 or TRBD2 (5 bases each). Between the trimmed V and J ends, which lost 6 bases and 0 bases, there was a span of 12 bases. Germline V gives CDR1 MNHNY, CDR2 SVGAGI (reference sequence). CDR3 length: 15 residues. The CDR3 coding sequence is TGTGCCAGCAGCGACAGCGGATTAGCCAAAAACATTCAGTACTTC. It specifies CASSDSGLAKNIQYF.

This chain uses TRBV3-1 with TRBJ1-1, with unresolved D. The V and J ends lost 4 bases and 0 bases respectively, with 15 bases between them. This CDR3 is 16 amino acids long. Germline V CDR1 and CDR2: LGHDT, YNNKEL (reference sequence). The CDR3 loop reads CASSPPWAGVNTEAFF. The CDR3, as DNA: TGTGCCAGCAGCCCCCCCTGGGCAGGCGTGAACACTGAAGCTTTCTTT.

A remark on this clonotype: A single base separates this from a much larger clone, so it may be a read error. DNA for the CDR3: TGTACCACCAGCAGAGCCCGTTCCGGGACTGGATTCACAGATACGCAGTATTTT. It codes for CTTSRARSGTGFTDTQYF. The chain carries TRBV15 and TRBJ2-3; weak D call: TRBD2 (6 bases). This CDR3 is 18 amino acids long. The germline V gene has CDR1 LNHNV and CDR2 YYDKDF (reference sequence).

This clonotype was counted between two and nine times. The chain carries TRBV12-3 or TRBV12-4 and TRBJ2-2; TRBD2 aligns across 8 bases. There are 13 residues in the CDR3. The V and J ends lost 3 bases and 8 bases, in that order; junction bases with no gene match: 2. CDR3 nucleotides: TGTGCCAGCAGTTTCGGGGGGGCGGGGGAGCTGTTTTTT. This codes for CASSFGGAGELFF.

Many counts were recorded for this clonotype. The CDR3 sequence: CASSLGQATEAFF. The CDR3 region has the DNA TGCGCCAGCAGCTTAGGACAGGCCACTGAAGCTTTCTTT. The V call is TRBV5-1, the J call TRBJ1-1; 7 bases are a match to TRBD1. The CDR3 runs 13 residues. V lost 2 bases, J lost 4 bases, and 2 bases stayed unmatched. CDR1 is SGHRS, CDR2 YFSETQ, per germline.

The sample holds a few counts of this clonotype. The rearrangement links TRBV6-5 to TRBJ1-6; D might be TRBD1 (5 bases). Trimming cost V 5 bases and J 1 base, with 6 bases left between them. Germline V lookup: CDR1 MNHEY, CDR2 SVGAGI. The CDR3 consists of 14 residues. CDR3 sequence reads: CASSRTSYNSPLHF. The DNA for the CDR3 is TGTGCCAGCAGTCGGACATCCTATAATTCACCCCTCCACTTT.

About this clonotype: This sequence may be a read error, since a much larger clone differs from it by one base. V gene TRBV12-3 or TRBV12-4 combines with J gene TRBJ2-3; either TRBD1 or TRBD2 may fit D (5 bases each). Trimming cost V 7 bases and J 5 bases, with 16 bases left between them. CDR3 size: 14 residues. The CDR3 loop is CASNRAGRVDTQYF. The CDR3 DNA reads TGTGCCAGCAACCGCGCGGGCAGGGTAGATACGCAGTATTTT.

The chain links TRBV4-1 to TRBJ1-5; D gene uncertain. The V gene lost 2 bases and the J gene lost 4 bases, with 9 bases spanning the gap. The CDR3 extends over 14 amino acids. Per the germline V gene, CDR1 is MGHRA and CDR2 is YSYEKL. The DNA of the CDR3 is TGCGCCAGCAGCCAACTGTCAGAGAATCAGCCCCAGCATTTT. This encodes CASSQLSENQPQHF.

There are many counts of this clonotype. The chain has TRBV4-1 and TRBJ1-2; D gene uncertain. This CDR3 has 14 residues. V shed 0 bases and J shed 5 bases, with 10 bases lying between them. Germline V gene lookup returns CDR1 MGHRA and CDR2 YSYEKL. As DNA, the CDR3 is TGCGCCAGCAGCCAAGAACCGGGTTATTATGGCTACACCTTC. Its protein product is CASSQEPGYYGYTF.

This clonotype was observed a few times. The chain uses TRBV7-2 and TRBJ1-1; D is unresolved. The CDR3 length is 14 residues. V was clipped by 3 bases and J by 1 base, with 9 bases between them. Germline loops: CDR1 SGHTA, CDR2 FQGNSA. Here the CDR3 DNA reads TGTGCCAGCAGCTTCGCCCCCGGGAACACTGAAGCTTTCTTT. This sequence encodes CASSFAPGNTEAFF.

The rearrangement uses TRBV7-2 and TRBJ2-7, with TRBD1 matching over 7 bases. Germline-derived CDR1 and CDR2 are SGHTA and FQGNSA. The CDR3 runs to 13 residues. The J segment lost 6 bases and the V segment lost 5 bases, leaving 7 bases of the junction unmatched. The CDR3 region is CASSLGQSSEQYF. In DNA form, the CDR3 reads TGTGCCAGCAGCCTGGGACAGTCGTCCGAGCAGTACTTC.

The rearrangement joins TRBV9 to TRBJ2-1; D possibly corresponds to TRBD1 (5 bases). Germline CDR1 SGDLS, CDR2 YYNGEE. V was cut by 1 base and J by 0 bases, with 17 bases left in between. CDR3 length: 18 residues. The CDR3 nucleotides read TGTGCCAGCAGCGTACGTTTGGGTGACAGAAGCTCCTACAATGAGCAGTTCTTC. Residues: CASSVRLGDRSSYNEQFF.

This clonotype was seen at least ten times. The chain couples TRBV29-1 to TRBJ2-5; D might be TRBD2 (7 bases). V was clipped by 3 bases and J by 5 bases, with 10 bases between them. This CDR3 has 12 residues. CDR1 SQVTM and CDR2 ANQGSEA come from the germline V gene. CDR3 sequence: CSVDGGLETQYF. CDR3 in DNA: TGCAGCGTTGACGGGGGGCTGGAGACCCAGTACTTC.

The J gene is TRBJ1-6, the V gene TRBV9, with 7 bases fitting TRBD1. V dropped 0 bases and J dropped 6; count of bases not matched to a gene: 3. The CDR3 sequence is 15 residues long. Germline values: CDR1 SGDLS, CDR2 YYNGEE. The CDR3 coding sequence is TGTGCCAGCAGCGTAGGTAGGGGGCCTAATTCACCCCTCCACTTT. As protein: CASSVGRGPNSPLHF.

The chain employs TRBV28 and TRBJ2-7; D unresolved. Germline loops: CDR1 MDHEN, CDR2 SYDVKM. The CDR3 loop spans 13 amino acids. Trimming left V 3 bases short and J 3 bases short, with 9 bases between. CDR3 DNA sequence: TGTGCCAGCAGTTTCCTGCCGGGCTACGAGCAGTACTTC. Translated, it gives CASSFLPGYEQYF.

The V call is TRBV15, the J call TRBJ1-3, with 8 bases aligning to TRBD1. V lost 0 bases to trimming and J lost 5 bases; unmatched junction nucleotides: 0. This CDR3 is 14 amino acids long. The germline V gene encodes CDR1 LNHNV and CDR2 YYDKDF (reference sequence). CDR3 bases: TGTGCCACCAGCAGAGACAGGGGGCGAAACACCATATATTTT. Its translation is CATSRDRGRNTIYF.

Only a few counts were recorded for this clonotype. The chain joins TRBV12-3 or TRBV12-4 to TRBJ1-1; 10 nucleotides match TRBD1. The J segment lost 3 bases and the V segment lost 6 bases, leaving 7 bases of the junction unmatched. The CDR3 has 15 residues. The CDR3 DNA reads TGTGCCAGCAGCTCCTCGGGACAGGGGTACACTGAAGCTTTCTTT. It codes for CASSSSGQGYTEAFF.

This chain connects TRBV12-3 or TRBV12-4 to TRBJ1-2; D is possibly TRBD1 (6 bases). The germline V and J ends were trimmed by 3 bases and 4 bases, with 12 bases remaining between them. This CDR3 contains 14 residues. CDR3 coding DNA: TGTGCCAGCAGTTTGGGCAGGGGACCCTATGGCTACACCTTC. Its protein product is CASSLGRGPYGYTF.

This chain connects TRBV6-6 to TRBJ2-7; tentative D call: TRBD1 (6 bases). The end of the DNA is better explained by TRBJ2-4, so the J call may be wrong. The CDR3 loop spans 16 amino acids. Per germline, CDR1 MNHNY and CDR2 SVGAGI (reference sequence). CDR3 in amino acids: CASSYARKRTENIQYF. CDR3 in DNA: TGTGCCAGCAGTTACGCGAGGAAGCGGACAGAAAACATTCAGTACTTC.

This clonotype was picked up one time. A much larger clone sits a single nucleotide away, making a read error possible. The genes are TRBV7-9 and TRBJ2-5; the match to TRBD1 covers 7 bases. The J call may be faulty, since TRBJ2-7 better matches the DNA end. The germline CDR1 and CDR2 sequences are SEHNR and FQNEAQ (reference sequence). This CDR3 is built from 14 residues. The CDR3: CASSHRDRSHEQYF. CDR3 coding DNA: TGTGCCAGCAGCCACCGGGACAGATCCCACGAGCAGTACTTC.

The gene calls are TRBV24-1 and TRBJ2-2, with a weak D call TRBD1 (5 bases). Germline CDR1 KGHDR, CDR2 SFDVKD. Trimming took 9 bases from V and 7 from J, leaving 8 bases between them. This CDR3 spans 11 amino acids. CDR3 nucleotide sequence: TGTGCCACCGGCCAGGGCGGGGAGCTGTTTTTT. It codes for CATGQGGELFF.

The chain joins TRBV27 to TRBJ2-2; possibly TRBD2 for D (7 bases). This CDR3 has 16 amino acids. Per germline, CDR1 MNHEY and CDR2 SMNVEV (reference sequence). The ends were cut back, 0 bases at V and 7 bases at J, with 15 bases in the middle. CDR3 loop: CASSLSFGGPGGELFF. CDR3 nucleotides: TGTGCCAGCAGTTTATCTTTCGGGGGGCCCGGCGGGGAGCTGTTTTTT.

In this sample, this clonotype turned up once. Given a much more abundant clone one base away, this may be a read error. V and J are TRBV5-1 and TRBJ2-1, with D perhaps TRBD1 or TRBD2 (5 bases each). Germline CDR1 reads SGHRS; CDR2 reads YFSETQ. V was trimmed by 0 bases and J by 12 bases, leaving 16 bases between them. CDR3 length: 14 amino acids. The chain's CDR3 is CASSLARESDVQFF. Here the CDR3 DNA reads TGCGCCAGCAGCTTGGCCAGGGAGAGCGATGTGCAGTTCTTC.